This T cell receptor (beta chain) was recovered during a study of shared clonotypes between healthy human individuals. Once extracted for a subset, genomic DNA was divided evenly among several immunoSEQ plates. Clones were sequenced by immunoSEQ multiplex PCR, and TCRdb holds only the in-frame ones, with some missing. Counted here are about 1.5 million clones, 95% to 97% occurring once; the ten biggest clones make up roughly 1.2%. Study outcomes and limitations: Researchers found naive subsets generally carried larger estimated richness than memory subsets. When naive CD4 clonotypes were compared across several donors, around 4.6% were shared.

The V and J ends lost 0 bases and 3 bases respectively, with 15 bases between them. The CDR3 extends over 16 amino acids. CDR1 and CDR2 from the germline V gene are SEHNR and FQNEAQ (reference sequence). All donors qualified as healthy HIV-negative adults and had experienced no recent acute infections or vaccinations. With respect to this clone: The antigen remains unidentified.

The rearrangement uses TRBV7-9 and TRBJ2-7; a weak D match, TRBD2 (6 bases). This TCR came from a man aged 25-40 years in good health. Sequencing was done on a sample of naive CD4+ T cells sorted from blood. The subset: CD45RA+ positively selected. DNA of the CDR3: TGTGCCAGCAGCTTAGCGGCCGGGCGGGATCACTACGAGCAGTACTTC. Translation: CASSLAAGRDHYEQYF.